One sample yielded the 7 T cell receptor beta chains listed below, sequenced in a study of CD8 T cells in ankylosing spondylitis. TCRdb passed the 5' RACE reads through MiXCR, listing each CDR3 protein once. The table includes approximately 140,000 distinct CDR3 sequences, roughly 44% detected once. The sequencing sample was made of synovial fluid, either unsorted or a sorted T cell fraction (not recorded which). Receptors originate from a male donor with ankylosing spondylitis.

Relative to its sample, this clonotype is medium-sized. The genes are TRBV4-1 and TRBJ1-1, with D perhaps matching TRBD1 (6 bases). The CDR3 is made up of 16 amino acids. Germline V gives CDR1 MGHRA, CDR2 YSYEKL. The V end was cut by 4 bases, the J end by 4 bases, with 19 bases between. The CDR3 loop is CASSPQPGAVGTEAFF. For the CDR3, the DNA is TGCGCCAGCAGCCCGCAACCGGGGGCTGTGGGCACTGAAGCTTTCTTT.

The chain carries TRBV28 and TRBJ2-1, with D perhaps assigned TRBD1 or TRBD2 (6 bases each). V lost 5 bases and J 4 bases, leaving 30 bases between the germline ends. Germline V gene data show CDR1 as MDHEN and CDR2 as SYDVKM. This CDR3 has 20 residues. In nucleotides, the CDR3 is TGTGCCAGCAGTGCAAGACAGGTCGCCTTCTGGCCCGGGGGATACAATGAGCAGTTCTTC. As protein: CASSARQVAFWPGGYNEQFF.

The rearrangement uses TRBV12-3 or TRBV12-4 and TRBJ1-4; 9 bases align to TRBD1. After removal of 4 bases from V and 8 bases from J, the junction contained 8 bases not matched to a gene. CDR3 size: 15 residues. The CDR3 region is CASSSQTGGEEKLFF. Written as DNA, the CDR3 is TGTGCCAGCAGTTCGCAGACAGGGGGGGAAGAAAAACTGTTTTTT.

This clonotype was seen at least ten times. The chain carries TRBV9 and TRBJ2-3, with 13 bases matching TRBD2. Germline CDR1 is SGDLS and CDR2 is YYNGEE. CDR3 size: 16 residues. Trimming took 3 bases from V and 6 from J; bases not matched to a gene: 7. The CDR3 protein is CASSARTSGSSDTQYF. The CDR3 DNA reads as TGTGCCAGCAGCGCGAGGACTAGCGGGAGTTCGGATACGCAGTATTTT.

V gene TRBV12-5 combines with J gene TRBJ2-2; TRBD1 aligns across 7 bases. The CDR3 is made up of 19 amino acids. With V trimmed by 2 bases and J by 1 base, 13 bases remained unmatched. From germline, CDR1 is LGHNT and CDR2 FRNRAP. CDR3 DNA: TGTGCTAGTGGTTTGCCCGGGGCGAAGGGGGCCCTGAACACCGGGGAGCTGTTTTTT. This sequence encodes CASGLPGAKGALNTGELFF.

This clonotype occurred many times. The CDR3: CASSVYGKETQYF. DNA for the CDR3: TGTGCCAGCAGCGTTTATGGGAAGGAGACCCAGTACTTC. The rearrangement links TRBV9 to TRBJ2-5; no clear D. In germline, CDR1 is SGDLS, CDR2 YYNGEE. V shed 2 bases and J shed 5 bases, with 10 bases lying between them. This CDR3 comprises 13 residues.

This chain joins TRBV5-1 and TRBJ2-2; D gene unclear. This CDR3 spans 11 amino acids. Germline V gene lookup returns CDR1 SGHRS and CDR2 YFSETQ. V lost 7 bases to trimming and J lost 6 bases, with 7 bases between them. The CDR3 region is CASLLAGELFF. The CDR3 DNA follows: TGCGCCAGCCTCTTGGCCGGGGAGCTGTTTTTT.